These 11 T cell receptor beta chains share one sample of origin, sequenced in a study of blood T cells in healthy people across ages. Primers used in a second PCR of roughly 6 to 12 cycles were a sample-barcoded 5' primer and a J-beta primer mix. TCRdb used MiXCR to reprocess the 5' RACE reads, holding one entry per CDR3 protein. Of under 850,000 distinct CDR3 sequences listed, 35% to 40% are singletons. The sequencing input was blood. Receptors originate from a man aged 18 to 35 in good health.

This clonotype has at least ten counts. V is TRBV7-9 and J is TRBJ2-5, with 7 bases matching TRBD1. The CDR3 extends over 16 amino acids. Losses at the gene ends were 1 base for V and 0 bases for J; bases not matched to a gene: 5. Germline V gene sequence: CDR1 SEHNR, CDR2 FQNEAQ (reference sequence). This CDR3 is CASSLGTGAYQETQYF. The CDR3 DNA reads as TGTGCCAGCAGCTTAGGAACAGGGGCCTACCAAGAGACCCAGTACTTC.

The sample holds one count of this clonotype. V is TRBV27 and J is TRBJ1-4; D ambiguous. The germline CDR1 and CDR2 sequences are MNHEY and SMNVEV (reference sequence). V dropped 5 bases and J dropped 10 bases, with 17 bases sitting between them. The CDR3 totals 14 residues. The CDR3 nucleotides read TGTGCCAGCAGTGACGCCTTTCAATCAGGAAAACTGTTTTTT. This sequence encodes CASSDAFQSGKLFF.

This clonotype was counted ten times or more. This chain links TRBV5-1 with TRBJ1-4; D remains unclear. CDR1 SGHRS and CDR2 YFSETQ come from the germline V gene. This CDR3 comprises 16 residues. V lost 3 bases, J lost 4 bases, and 16 bases lay in between. Written as DNA, the CDR3 is TGCGCCAGCAGCTCTGGGAGTACAGAACATAATGAAAAACTGTTTTTT. It translates to CASSSGSTEHNEKLFF.

This clonotype was observed at least ten times. V is TRBV20-1 and J is TRBJ2-3; D possibly corresponds to TRBD2 (6 bases). Germline V gene sequence: CDR1 DFQATT, CDR2 SNEGSKA (reference sequence). The CDR3 covers 14 residues. V dropped 4 bases and J dropped 0 bases, with 11 bases sitting between them. The CDR3 loop reads CSATPGTSTDTQYF. DNA of the CDR3: TGCAGTGCTACTCCCGGGACTAGCACAGATACGCAGTATTTT.

This clonotype was seen just once. The J gene is TRBJ2-1, the V gene TRBV28, with D perhaps TRBD1 (6 bases). This CDR3 has 16 residues. CDR1 is MDHEN and CDR2 is SYDVKM in the germline V gene. V lost 8 bases to trimming and J lost 9 bases, with 26 bases between them. CDR3 protein: CASGNHGGEVTPEQFF. Written as DNA, the CDR3 is TGTGCCAGCGGCAATCATGGGGGCGAGGTCACCCCTGAGCAGTTCTTC.

This clonotype was seen ten or more times. The chain couples TRBV10-2 to TRBJ2-3; D is uncertain. The V end was cut by 8 bases, the J end by 0 bases, with 6 bases between. This CDR3 contains 12 residues. Per the germline V gene, CDR1 is WSHSY and CDR2 is SAAADI. For the CDR3, the DNA is TGCGCCAGCGGGCTCAGCACAGATACGCAGTATTTT. It yields the protein CASGLSTDTQYF.

Worth noting for this clonotype: This may stem from a read error, because a much larger clone lies one nucleotide away. Here the CDR3 reads CSGAQGETQYF. The CDR3 coding sequence is TGCAGCGGTGCTCAGGGAGAGACCCAGTACTTC. The chain joins TRBV29-1 to TRBJ2-5, with TRBD1 as a possible D gene (5 bases). There are 11 residues in the CDR3. In germline, CDR1 is SQVTM, CDR2 ANQGSEA. V was trimmed by 7 bases and J by 4 bases, leaving 10 bases between them.

This clonotype was recorded at least ten times. The chain uses TRBV7-2 and TRBJ2-3; D gene uncertain. Trimming cost V 3 bases and J 2 bases, with 12 bases left between them. CDR1 is SGHTA and CDR2 is FQGNSA in the germline V gene. This CDR3 contains 15 residues. The DNA of the CDR3 is TGTGCCAGCAGCTTCAATCCGGGTTCCACAGATACGCAGTATTTT. Protein sequence: CASSFNPGSTDTQYF.

V usage is TRBV9 and J usage is TRBJ2-2, with D hard to call. V lost 0 bases, J lost 6 bases, and 12 bases lay in between. Germline V lookup: CDR1 SGDLS, CDR2 YYNGEE. The CDR3 covers 15 residues. For the CDR3, the DNA is TGTGCCAGCAGCGTAGACCTTAGTCGTTCCGGGGAGCTGTTTTTT. This sequence encodes CASSVDLSRSGELFF.

V and J are TRBV18 and TRBJ2-1, with a tentative D call TRBD1 (5 bases). The germline V gene encodes CDR1 KGHSH and CDR2 LQKENI. CDR3 length equals 14 residues. Trimming cost V 0 bases and J 8 bases, with 11 bases left between them. Here the CDR3 DNA reads TGTGCCAGCTCACCACCGAATCTAGGGGATGAGCAGTTCTTC. Translating it yields CASSPPNLGDEQFF.

This sequence joins TRBV12-3 or TRBV12-4 and TRBJ1-1; a weak D match, TRBD1 (5 bases). The germline V and J ends were trimmed by 2 bases and 3 bases, with 10 bases remaining between them. The length of the CDR3 is 14 residues. As DNA, the CDR3 is TGTGCCAGCAGTTTAATGTCGGGGGACACTGAAGCTTTCTTT. It specifies CASSLMSGDTEAFF.